This TCR beta chain was retrieved from a study of blood T cell repertoires in COVID-19. This CDR3 is 14 amino acids long. The germline V gene has CDR1 GTSNPN and CDR2 SVGIG (reference sequence). Trimming at V came to 7 bases and at J to 1 base, leaving 8 bases not matched to a gene. Assay: immunoSEQ multiplex PCR; the TCRdb copy retains only in-frame clones and omits some. Of about 170,000 clones listed, about 90% were seen once; the top ten hold roughly 7%. The V call is TRBV30, the J call TRBJ2-3, with TRBD1 identical over 7 bases. The sample consisted of PBMCs or T cells enriched from blood (not recorded which). This clonotype was sampled from a woman aged 45-59 years who had recovered from COVID-19. As DNA, the CDR3 is TGTGCCTCTACTACAGGGGCCCGCACAGATACGCAGTATTTT. Its protein is CASTTGARTDTQYF.